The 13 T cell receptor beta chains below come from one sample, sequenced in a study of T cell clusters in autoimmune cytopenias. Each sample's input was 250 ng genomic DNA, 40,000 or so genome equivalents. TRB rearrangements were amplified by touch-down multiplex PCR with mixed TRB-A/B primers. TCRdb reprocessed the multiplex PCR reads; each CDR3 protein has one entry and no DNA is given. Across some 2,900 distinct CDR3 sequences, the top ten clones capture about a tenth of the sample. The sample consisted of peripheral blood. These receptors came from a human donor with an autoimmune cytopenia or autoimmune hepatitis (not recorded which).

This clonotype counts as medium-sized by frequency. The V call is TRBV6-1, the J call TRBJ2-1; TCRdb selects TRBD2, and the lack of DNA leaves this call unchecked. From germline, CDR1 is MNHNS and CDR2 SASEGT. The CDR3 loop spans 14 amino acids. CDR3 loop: CASSEGGVTNEQFF.

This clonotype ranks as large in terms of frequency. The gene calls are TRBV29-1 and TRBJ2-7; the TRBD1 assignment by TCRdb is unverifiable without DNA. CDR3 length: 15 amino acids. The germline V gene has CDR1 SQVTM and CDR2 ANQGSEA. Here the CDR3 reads CSVEDGTGGAYEQYF.

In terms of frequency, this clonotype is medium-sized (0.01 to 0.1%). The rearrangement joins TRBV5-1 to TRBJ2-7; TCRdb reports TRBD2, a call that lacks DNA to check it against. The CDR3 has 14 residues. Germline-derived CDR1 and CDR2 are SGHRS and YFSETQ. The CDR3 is CASSSGTSVYEQYF. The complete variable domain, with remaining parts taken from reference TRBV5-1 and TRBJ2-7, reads KAGVTQTPRYLIKTRGQQVTLSCSPISGHRSVSWYQQTPGQGLQFLFEYFSETQRNKGNFPGRFSGRQFSNSRSEMNVSTLELGDSALYLCASSSGTSVYEQYFGPGTRLTVT.

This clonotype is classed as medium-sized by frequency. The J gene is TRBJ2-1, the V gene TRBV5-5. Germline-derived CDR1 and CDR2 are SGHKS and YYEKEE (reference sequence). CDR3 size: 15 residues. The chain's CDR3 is CASSWTESSYNEQFF.

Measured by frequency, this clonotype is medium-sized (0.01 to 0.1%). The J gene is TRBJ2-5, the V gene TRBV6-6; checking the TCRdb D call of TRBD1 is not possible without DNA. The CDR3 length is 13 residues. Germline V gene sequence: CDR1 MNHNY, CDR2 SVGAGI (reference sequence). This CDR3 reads CASIRAFQETQYF.

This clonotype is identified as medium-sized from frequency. CDR3 amino acids: CSARTRGSSYNEQFF. The chain couples TRBV20-1 to TRBJ2-1; absent DNA, TCRdb's TRBD2 call cannot be checked. The CDR3 consists of 15 residues. Germline V gives CDR1 DFQATT, CDR2 SNEGSKA (reference sequence).

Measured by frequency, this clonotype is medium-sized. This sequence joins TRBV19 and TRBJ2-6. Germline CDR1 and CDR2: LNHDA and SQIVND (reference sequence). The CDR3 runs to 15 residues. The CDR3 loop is CASSMKGSGANVLTF.

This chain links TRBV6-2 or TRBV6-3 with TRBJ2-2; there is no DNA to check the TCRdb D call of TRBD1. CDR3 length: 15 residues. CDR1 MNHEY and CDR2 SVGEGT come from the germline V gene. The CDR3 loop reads CATSDSGTDPGELFF.

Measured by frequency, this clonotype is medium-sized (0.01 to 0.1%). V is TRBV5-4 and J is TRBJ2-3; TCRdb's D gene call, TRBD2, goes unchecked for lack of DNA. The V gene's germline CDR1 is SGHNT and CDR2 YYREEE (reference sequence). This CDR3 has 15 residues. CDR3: CASSSTSGATDTQYF. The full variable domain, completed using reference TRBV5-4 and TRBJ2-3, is ETGVTQSPTHLIKTRGQQVTLRCSSQSGHNTVSWYQQALGQGPQFIFQYYREEENGRGNFPPRFSGLQFPNYSSELNVNALELDDSALYLCASSSTSGATDTQYFGPGTRLTVL.

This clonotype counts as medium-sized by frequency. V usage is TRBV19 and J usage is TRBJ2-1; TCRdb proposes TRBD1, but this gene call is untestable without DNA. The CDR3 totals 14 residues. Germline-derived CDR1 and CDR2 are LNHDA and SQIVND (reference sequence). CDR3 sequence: CASSLRVSYNEQFF.

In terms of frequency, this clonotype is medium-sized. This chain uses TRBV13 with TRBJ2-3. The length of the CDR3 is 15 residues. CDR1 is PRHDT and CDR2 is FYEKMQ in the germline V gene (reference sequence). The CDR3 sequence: CASSLARLVTDTQYF. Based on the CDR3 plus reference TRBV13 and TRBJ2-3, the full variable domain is AAGVIQSPRHLIKEKRETATLKCYPIPRHDTVYWYQQGPGQDPQFLISFYEKMQSDKGSIPDRFSAQQFSDYHSELNMSSLELGDSALYFCASSLARLVTDTQYFGPGTRLTVL.

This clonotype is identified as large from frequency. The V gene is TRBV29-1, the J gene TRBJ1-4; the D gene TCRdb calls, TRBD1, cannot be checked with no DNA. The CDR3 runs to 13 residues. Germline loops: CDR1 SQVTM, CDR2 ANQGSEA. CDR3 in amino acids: CSVGGTGNEKLFF.

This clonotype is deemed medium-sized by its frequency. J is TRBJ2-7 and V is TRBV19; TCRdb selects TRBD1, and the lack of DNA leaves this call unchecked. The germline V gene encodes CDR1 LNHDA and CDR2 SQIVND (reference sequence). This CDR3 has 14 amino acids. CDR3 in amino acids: CASSSRQGAYEQYF.